The present entry profiles one TCR beta chain with its context. CDR3 length: 16 amino acids. V was clipped by 1 base and J by 1 base; unmatched bases: 5. Per germline, CDR1 SGHRS and CDR2 YFSETQ. The data stem from a study of blood T cell repertoires in COVID-19. Looking at the study overall: Sample material is recorded as cDNA or gDNA derived from T cells, B-cell-depleted T cells, or PBMCs.

Under the authors' procedure: The assay estimated nucleated cells by amplifying reference gene primers. The assay was immunoSEQ multiplex PCR, and TCRdb's table has in-frame clones only and misses some. The V and J calls and clone size were taken over from that table, and D and trimming were inferred from the DNA. This sample carries some 270,000 clones, roughly 88% of them seen once, and the ten largest clones take 9.5% to 11%. The clonotype comes from an older woman with acute or convalescent COVID-19. Sequenced material: peripheral blood. This chain uses TRBV5-1 with TRBJ1-1; 9 bases are shared with TRBD1. This chain's CDR3 is CASSLTGGFSNTEAFF. DNA of the CDR3: TGCGCCAGCAGCTTGACAGGGGGCTTCTCGAACACTGAAGCTTTCTTT.